These 28 T cell receptor beta chains were sequenced from one sample in a study of blood T cell repertoires in COVID-19. TCRdb keeps only in-frame clones here, not all; method: immunoSEQ multiplex PCR. The sample shows roughly 140,000 clones, approximately 80% of them seen only once. Sequencing was done on a sample of peripheral blood. The receptors were sampled from a man aged 55 to 70 with active or convalescent COVID-19.

This clone was seen a handful of times. The rearrangement joins TRBV7-2 to TRBJ1-5, with a tentative D call TRBD1 (5 bases). CDR1 is SGHTA, CDR2 FQGNSA, per germline. Deletions cut 3 bases from V and 7 bases from J, with 13 bases between. CDR3 length: 14 amino acids. DNA for the CDR3: TGTGCCAGCAGCTTTCTGGGGGGTGGGCAGCCCCAGCATTTT. Translation gives CASSFLGGGQPQHF.

The chain joins TRBV7-9 to TRBJ2-7; no definite D call. Trimming removed 5 bases at V and 2 bases at J, with 22 bases between. The CDR3 runs 17 residues. In germline, CDR1 is SEHNR, CDR2 FQNEAQ (reference sequence). The CDR3 nucleotides are TGTGCCAGCAGCCAAGATTCGAGGCACCCTTTGACCTACGAGCAGTACTTC. Translation gives CASSQDSRHPLTYEQYF.

The chain couples TRBV6-2 or TRBV6-3 to TRBJ1-2; no clear D gene. This CDR3 is built from 13 residues. The germline gives CDR1 MNHEY, CDR2 SVGEGT. V lost 4 bases, J lost 2 bases, and 8 bases lay in between. CDR3 amino acids: CASSLGVNYGYTF. In DNA form, the CDR3 reads TGTGCCAGCAGTTTAGGAGTAAACTATGGCTACACCTTC.

The rearrangement links TRBV15 to TRBJ1-6; D may be TRBD1 (6 bases). This CDR3 is built from 15 residues. From germline, CDR1 is LNHNV and CDR2 YYDKDF (reference sequence). Trimming removed 4 bases at V and 10 bases at J, with 17 bases between. CDR3 residues: CATSNIDRPESPLHF. Written as DNA, the CDR3 is TGTGCCACCAGCAACATAGACAGGCCGGAATCACCCCTCCACTTT.

This sequence joins TRBV9 and TRBJ2-1; the match to TRBD2 covers 9 bases. Germline V lookup: CDR1 SGDLS, CDR2 YYNGEE. The CDR3 contains 15 residues. V dropped 0 bases and J dropped 6; count of bases not matched to a gene: 4. Written as DNA, the CDR3 is TGTGCCAGCAGCGTAGTGGGCGGGGGGGCCAATGAGCAGTTCTTC. Its protein is CASSVVGGGANEQFF.

J is TRBJ2-2 and V is TRBV19; 10 bases match TRBD1. J lost 10 bases, V lost 4 bases, and 12 bases had no gene match. This CDR3 is 16 amino acids long. Germline V gene data show CDR1 as LNHDA and CDR2 as SQIVND (reference sequence). CDR3 in DNA: TGTGCCAGTAGTAACCGACAGGGGGCGCGGAAGCCGGAGCTGTTTTTT. The encoded protein is CASSNRQGARKPELFF.

The chain combines TRBV12-3 or TRBV12-4 with TRBJ2-7, with D unclear. This CDR3 spans 13 amino acids. Trimming removed 6 bases from V and 3 bases from J, with 12 bases in between. CDR3 region: CASSPGESYEQYF. The CDR3 coding sequence is TGTGCCAGCAGCCCCGGTGAGAGCTACGAGCAGTACTTC.

The chain couples TRBV10-2 to TRBJ2-3, with TRBD2 matching over 9 bases. Germline assignment: CDR1 WSHSY and CDR2 SAAADI. This CDR3 has 18 residues. V shed 0 bases, J shed 0 bases, and the junction held 7 bases outside the gene matches. CDR3 sequence (DNA): TGCGCCAGCAGTGAGTCCACTAGCGGGCGATCTAGCACAGATACGCAGTATTTT. Its translation is CASSESTSGRSSTDTQYF.

The chain links TRBV5-8 to TRBJ2-5; a possible D gene is TRBD2 (6 bases). Trimming cost V 0 bases and J 8 bases, with 11 bases left between them. Germline loops: CDR1 SGHTS, CDR2 YDEGEE. The CDR3 contains 13 residues. The chain's CDR3 is CASSLERVETQYF. CDR3 coding DNA: TGTGCCAGCAGCTTGGAGCGGGTGGAAACCCAGTACTTC.

The chain employs TRBV7-2 and TRBJ2-2; 9 bases match TRBD2. With V trimmed by 1 base and J by 3 bases, 3 bases remained unmatched. The germline V gene encodes CDR1 SGHTA and CDR2 FQGNSA. This CDR3 region has 16 residues. CDR3 DNA sequence: TGTGCCAGCAGCTTAGTTGGGACTAGCCACACCGGGGAGCTGTTTTTT. It translates to CASSLVGTSHTGELFF.

This chain joins TRBV12-3 or TRBV12-4 and TRBJ1-1; the D is unclear. The CDR3 contains 12 residues. Trimming shortened V by 5 bases and J by 0 bases, and 4 bases separated the two germline ends. DNA of the CDR3: TGTGCCAGCAGTGAGATGAACACTGAAGCTTTCTTT. Encoded protein: CASSEMNTEAFF.

The rearrangement links TRBV6-6 to TRBJ2-7, with D perhaps matching TRBD2 (6 bases). The V and J ends lost 4 bases and 1 base respectively, with 14 bases between them. From germline, CDR1 is MNHNY and CDR2 SVGAGI (reference sequence). This CDR3 comprises 15 residues. The CDR3 reads CASSWDLGRSYEQYV. CDR3 bases: TGTGCCAGCAGTTGGGACTTGGGTAGGTCCTACGAGCAGTACGTC.

This clone showed up just once. The chain recombines TRBV7-2 with TRBJ2-3, with D possibly being TRBD2 (6 bases). The CDR3 is 15 amino acids. V lost 1 base to trimming and J lost 4 bases, with 12 bases between them. CDR1 is SGHTA, CDR2 FQGNSA, per germline. The CDR3 DNA reads as TGTGCCAGCAGCTTAGGGGGAGGTCGGCCAGATACGCAGTATTTT. It translates to CASSLGGGRPDTQYF.

V gene TRBV30 combines with J gene TRBJ2-5, with D tentatively TRBD2 (7 bases). Trimming took 2 bases from V and 4 from J, leaving 17 bases between them. CDR1 and CDR2 from the germline V gene are GTSNPN and SVGIG (reference sequence). The CDR3 runs to 15 residues. The CDR3, as DNA: TGTGCCTGGAGTATTATGTCGGGGGGCGCAGAGACCCAGTACTTC. Residues: CAWSIMSGGAETQYF.

The V gene is TRBV6-2 or TRBV6-3, the J gene TRBJ1-1; TRBD1 aligns across 11 bases. This CDR3 comprises 16 residues. V dropped 5 bases and J dropped 6; count of bases not matched to a gene: 11. Germline assignment: CDR1 MNHEY and CDR2 SVGEGT. CDR3 nucleotides: TGTGCCAGCAGTCGTCCAGGGACAGGGGGTTTTCCTGAAGCTTTCTTT. As protein: CASSRPGTGGFPEAFF.

DNA of the CDR3: TGTGCCACCAGATTAGGGACAGCACAAGAGACCCAGTACTTC. Translation: CATRLGTAQETQYF. This rearrangement joins TRBV15 to TRBJ2-5, with TRBD1 matching over 7 bases. CDR3 length equals 14 residues. V dropped 6 bases and J dropped 2; count of bases not matched to a gene: 6. Germline loops: CDR1 LNHNV, CDR2 YYDKDF (reference sequence).

This clone was recorded only once. The CDR3: CASSLDPRNQPQHF. Here the CDR3 DNA reads TGTGCCAGCAGCTTAGATCCGAGAAATCAGCCCCAGCATTTT. J is TRBJ1-5 and V is TRBV11-2, with unresolved D. Germline loops: CDR1 SGHAT, CDR2 FQNNGV. The CDR3 totals 14 residues. V lost 0 bases and J lost 4, with 7 bases in between.

V gene TRBV12-3 or TRBV12-4 combines with J gene TRBJ1-5; 7 nucleotides align to TRBD1. The CDR3 extends over 13 amino acids. V was pared by 6 bases and J by 5 bases, with 4 bases of the junction left unmatched. The CDR3 spells CASRTGVDQPQHF. DNA of the CDR3: TGTGCCAGCAGAACAGGGGTAGATCAGCCCCAGCATTTT.

This sequence joins TRBV25-1 and TRBJ1-1, with D tentatively TRBD1 (6 bases). Germline lookup yields CDR1 MGHDK and CDR2 SYGVNS. The CDR3 covers 14 residues. The germline V and J ends were trimmed by 4 bases and 4 bases, with 13 bases remaining between them. In nucleotides, the CDR3 is TGTGCCAGCAGTGCACAGGGTGTCGGCACTGAAGCTTTCTTT. Translated: CASSAQGVGTEAFF.

This chain uses TRBV5-5 with TRBJ2-1, with 11 nucleotides matching TRBD2. Trimming at V came to 4 bases and at J to 16 bases, leaving 22 bases not matched to a gene. Germline CDR1 SGHKS, CDR2 YYEKEE (reference sequence). The CDR3 loop spans 17 amino acids. The CDR3 loop is CASSKPPELAGVFGGFF. The CDR3 DNA reads as TGTGCCAGCAGCAAACCCCCCGAACTAGCGGGAGTGTTTGGAGGATTCTTC.

The rearrangement links TRBV4-3 to TRBJ1-1; weak D call: TRBD1 (5 bases). This CDR3 comprises 14 residues. The germline V gene encodes CDR1 LGHNA and CDR2 YSLEER. V lost 1 base to trimming and J lost 5 bases, with 11 bases between them. In DNA, the CDR3 is TGCGCCAGCAGCCAAGGGACATACGCAACTGAAGCTTTCTTT. It specifies CASSQGTYATEAFF.

Here the CDR3 DNA reads TGTGCCAGTAGATTTACTAGCGCGGCCATGAATGAGCAGTTCTTC. Amino acids: CASRFTSAAMNEQFF. The V gene is TRBV19, the J gene TRBJ2-1; 7 bases are shared with TRBD2. V lost 6 bases, J lost 7 bases, and 12 bases stayed unmatched. Per germline, CDR1 LNHDA and CDR2 SQIVND (reference sequence). CDR3 length: 15 amino acids.

The chain links TRBV9 to TRBJ1-2, with 7 positions matching TRBD1. The CDR3 is made up of 14 amino acids. The trim removed 3 bases at V and 4 bases at J, leaving 6 bases unmatched. In germline, CDR1 is SGDLS, CDR2 YYNGEE. CDR3 sequence: CASSEGGMGYGYTF. Here the CDR3 DNA reads TGTGCCAGCAGCGAAGGGGGCATGGGCTATGGCTACACCTTC.

The chain employs TRBV11-2 and TRBJ2-1; the D is unclear. This CDR3 comprises 14 residues. Trimming took 5 bases from V and 0 from J, leaving 8 bases between them. Germline assignment: CDR1 SGHAT and CDR2 FQNNGV. CDR3 protein: CASSMYSSYNEQFF. DNA for the CDR3: TGTGCCAGCAGCATGTATAGCTCCTACAATGAGCAGTTCTTC.

The chain employs TRBV6-2 or TRBV6-3 and TRBJ2-7, with a possible D match to TRBD2 (5 bases). V was shortened by 5 bases and J by 2 bases, with 13 bases between the two germline ends. Per germline, CDR1 MNHEY and CDR2 SVGEGT. CDR3 size: 14 residues. The CDR3 nucleotides read TGTGCCAGCAGTCACCTAGCACAAACCTACGAGCAGTACTTC. This translates into CASSHLAQTYEQYF.

This sequence joins TRBV7-9 and TRBJ2-1, with TRBD2 matching 11 bases. The CDR3 totals 16 residues. V lost 2 bases to trimming and J lost 9 bases; unmatched junction nucleotides: 9. Germline loops: CDR1 SEHNR, CDR2 FQNEAQ (reference sequence). Written as DNA, the CDR3 is TGTGCCAGCAGCTTACTTAGCGGGAGGGCCAGGAGTGAGCAGTTCTTC. Protein sequence: CASSLLSGRARSEQFF.

This chain uses TRBV30 with TRBJ1-1; tentative D call: TRBD1 (5 bases). V shed 5 bases and J shed 3 bases, with 13 bases lying between them. Germline values: CDR1 GTSNPN, CDR2 SVGIG (reference sequence). The CDR3 length is 13 residues. The CDR3 DNA follows: TGTGCCTGGGGTAGAGGAGGGGACACTGAAGCTTTCTTT. Protein: CAWGRGGDTEAFF.

This clone was detected ten times or more. The V gene is TRBV7-7, the J gene TRBJ2-1, with TRBD2 identical over 7 bases. V gave up 4 bases and J gave up 6 bases; unmatched junction bases: 9. CDR3 size: 15 residues. Germline-derived CDR1 and CDR2 are SSHAT and FNYEAQ (reference sequence). CDR3 in amino acids: CASSSGRASSNEQFF. CDR3 sequence (DNA): TGTGCCAGCAGCTCGGGGAGGGCCTCATCCAATGAGCAGTTCTTC.